The 26 T cell receptor beta chains in this list originate from one sample, sequenced in a study of blood T cell repertoires in COVID-19. Some clones are missing from TCRdb's copy, which holds only in-frame ones; the method was immunoSEQ multiplex PCR. The profile shows about 470,000 clones, 87% of them singletons. Sequencing used PBMCs or T cells enriched from blood (not recorded which). The receptors derive from a young woman who had recovered from COVID-19.

V gene TRBV2 combines with J gene TRBJ1-2; tentative D call: TRBD1 (6 bases). V gave up 1 base and J gave up 6 bases, with 12 bases separating them. The CDR3 runs 14 residues. CDR1 SNHLY and CDR2 FYNNEI come from the germline V gene. This chain's CDR3 is CASSEDQGPNGYTF. CDR3 DNA: TGTGCCAGCAGTGAAGACCAGGGGCCCAATGGCTACACCTTC.

The chain combines TRBV7-8 with TRBJ2-7; 8 bases are shared with TRBD2. Per the germline V gene, CDR1 is SGHVS and CDR2 is FQNEAQ. The CDR3 contains 15 residues. V dropped 2 bases and J dropped 5; count of bases not matched to a gene: 8. The CDR3: CASSLSGLGGNEQYF. CDR3 nucleotide sequence: TGTGCCAGCAGCTTATCGGGACTAGGAGGCAACGAGCAGTACTTC.

V usage is TRBV12-3 or TRBV12-4 and J usage is TRBJ1-1; D unclear. Trimming took off 6 bases at V and 11 bases at J, with 13 bases between the two ends. The CDR3 totals 11 residues. The CDR3 DNA reads TGTGCCAGCAGCCCCGGTGAGGCGGCTTTCTTT. Translated, it gives CASSPGEAAFF.

This chain links TRBV7-2 with TRBJ2-1; D is possibly TRBD1 (5 bases). V was shortened by 4 bases and J by 6 bases, with 10 bases between the two germline ends. CDR1 and CDR2 from the germline V gene are SGHTA and FQGNSA. The CDR3 runs 13 residues. The CDR3 DNA reads TGTGCCAGCAGCTCAAGACAGCTCAATGAGCAGTTCTTC. The encoded protein is CASSSRQLNEQFF.

The chain joins TRBV28 to TRBJ2-5; 10 bases agree with TRBD1. The CDR3 runs to 14 residues. The V gene's germline CDR1 is MDHEN and CDR2 SYDVKM. The ends lost 7 bases at V and 5 bases at J; junction bases unmatched: 7. CDR3 coding DNA: TGTGCCAGCACCACGACAGGGGGCGAGGAGACCCAGTACTTC. It translates to CASTTTGGEETQYF.

This clone was picked up one time. J is TRBJ2-1 and V is TRBV29-1, with TRBD1 identical over 8 bases. J lost 0 bases, V lost 4 bases, and 5 bases had no gene match. Germline CDR1 reads SQVTM; CDR2 reads ANQGSEA. The CDR3 runs 15 residues. The CDR3 is CSVARQGSSYNEQFF. The CDR3 DNA reads as TGCAGCGTTGCAAGACAGGGGAGCTCCTACAATGAGCAGTTCTTC.

This clone was counted between two and nine times. CDR3 bases: TGTGCCAGCTTCCCGCGGGGGGTTCCGAACACCGGGGAGCTGTTTTTT. As protein: CASFPRGVPNTGELFF. The V and J genes are TRBV5-4 and TRBJ2-2, with 8 bases aligning to TRBD2. With 7 bases clipped from V and 0 bases from J, the junction kept 8 bases outside the gene matches. The CDR3 sequence is 16 residues long. The germline V gene has CDR1 SGHNT and CDR2 YYREEE (reference sequence). The whole variable domain, filled in from reference TRBV5-4 and TRBJ2-2, reads ETGVTQSPTHLIKTRGQQVTLRCSSQSGHNTVSWYQQALGQGPQFIFQYYREEENGRGNFPPRFSGLQFPNYSSELNVNALELDDSALYLCASFPRGVPNTGELFFGEGSRLTVL.

J is TRBJ2-7 and V is TRBV11-2; 8 bases align to TRBD2. V lost 5 bases and J lost 0; bases outside the gene matches: 3. CDR1 and CDR2 (germline): SGHAT, FQNNGV. The CDR3 totals 14 residues. The CDR3: CASSTSGDSYEQYF. The CDR3 region has the DNA TGTGCCAGCAGCACTAGCGGAGACTCCTACGAGCAGTACTTC.

This clone was counted a single time. This chain joins TRBV13 and TRBJ2-7; the D gene is possibly TRBD2 (6 bases). CDR1 PRHDT and CDR2 FYEKMQ come from the germline V gene (reference sequence). The V end was cut by 5 bases, the J end by 7 bases, with 12 bases between. CDR3 size: 12 residues. The CDR3 DNA reads as TGTGCCAGCAGCCTTGGGGGGAGGGAGCAGTACTTC. Amino acid sequence: CASSLGGREQYF.

The chain is built from TRBV5-4 and TRBJ2-2; D ambiguous. The germline V and J ends were trimmed by 2 bases and 2 bases, with 13 bases remaining between them. In germline, CDR1 is SGHNT, CDR2 YYREEE (reference sequence). There are 16 residues in the CDR3. CDR3 loop: CASSFETRLNTGELFF. CDR3 DNA sequence: TGTGCCAGCAGCTTTGAGACTCGACTTAACACCGGGGAGCTGTTTTTT. Supplemented by reference TRBV5-4 and TRBJ2-2, the full variable domain reads ETGVTQSPTHLIKTRGQQVTLRCSSQSGHNTVSWYQQALGQGPQFIFQYYREEENGRGNFPPRFSGLQFPNYSSELNVNALELDDSALYLCASSFETRLNTGELFFGEGSRLTVL.

V usage is TRBV27 and J usage is TRBJ1-2; 7 nucleotides agree with TRBD1. The CDR3 length is 14 residues. J was trimmed by 0 bases and V by 6 bases; bases with no gene match: 4. Germline V gives CDR1 MNHEY, CDR2 SMNVEV (reference sequence). CDR3 sequence (DNA): TGTGCCAGCAGCCCGGGACAGCCTAACTATGGCTACACCTTC. Its protein is CASSPGQPNYGYTF.

This sequence joins TRBV20-1 and TRBJ1-2; 10 bases match TRBD1. V lost 3 bases to trimming and J lost 5 bases; unmatched junction nucleotides: 15. The CDR3 runs to 17 residues. CDR1 DFQATT and CDR2 SNEGSKA come from the germline V gene (reference sequence). In DNA, the CDR3 is TGCAGTGCTAGTCCGGACGGGCCTGACAGGGGGCGTTATGGCTACACCTTC. Translated: CSASPDGPDRGRYGYTF.

The genes are TRBV5-1 and TRBJ2-7, with 7 bases fitting TRBD1. V shed 3 bases and J 0 bases; nucleotides not matched to a gene: 3. The CDR3 totals 14 residues. Germline CDR1 reads SGHRS; CDR2 reads YFSETQ. The CDR3 DNA is TGCGCCAGCAGCTCGGACAGGACCTCCTACGAGCAGTACTTC. Translation gives CASSSDRTSYEQYF.

CDR3 residues: CASGLAWDRGNTGELFF. The CDR3 DNA reads TGTGCTAGTGGTTTAGCCTGGGACAGGGGGAACACCGGGGAGCTGTTTTTT. The rearrangement links TRBV12-5 to TRBJ2-2, with 10 positions matching TRBD1. The CDR3 covers 17 residues. The junction had 5 bases not matched to a gene; V was cut back by 3 bases and J by 1 base. Looked up from germline, CDR1 is LGHNT and CDR2 is FRNRAP.

J is TRBJ2-7 and V is TRBV28, with D possibly being TRBD1 (6 bases). Trimming removed 3 bases from V and 12 bases from J, with 15 bases in between. The germline CDR1 and CDR2 sequences are MDHEN and SYDVKM. The CDR3 contains 12 residues. CDR3 amino acids: CASSLFGTSPYF. The DNA for the CDR3 is TGTGCCAGCAGTTTGTTCGGGACATCCCCGTACTTC.

V and J are TRBV29-1 and TRBJ1-4; the match to TRBD1 covers 9 bases. V was pared by 6 bases and J by 7 bases, with 9 bases of the junction left unmatched. CDR3 size: 14 residues. Germline CDR1 is SQVTM and CDR2 is ANQGSEA. CDR3 residues: CSVGTTGGSEKLFF. For the CDR3, the DNA is TGCAGCGTGGGGACGACAGGGGGAAGTGAAAAACTGTTTTTT.

The V call is TRBV5-1, the J call TRBJ2-7; 12 bases agree with TRBD1. V lost 3 bases to trimming and J lost 6 bases; unmatched junction nucleotides: 10. This CDR3 comprises 16 residues. Germline CDR1 and CDR2: SGHRS and YFSETQ. CDR3 region: CASSWGDGTGGGEQYF. The CDR3 coding sequence is TGCGCCAGCAGCTGGGGAGACGGGACAGGGGGCGGCGAGCAGTACTTC.

The genes are TRBV12-5 and TRBJ1-5; D unresolved. V dropped 7 bases and J dropped 1 base, with 17 bases sitting between them. Germline CDR1 and CDR2: LGHNT and FRNRAP. The length of the CDR3 is 16 residues. The CDR3 DNA reads as TGTGCTAGTGCCTTCCGGGTCAGTATCAGCAATCAGCCCCAGCATTTT. As protein: CASAFRVSISNQPQHF.

This clone was counted only a few times. V gene TRBV4-1 combines with J gene TRBJ2-2; D call uncertain. This CDR3 is built from 16 residues. Germline-derived CDR1 and CDR2 are MGHRA and YSYEKL. V shed 2 bases and J shed 1 base, with 11 bases lying between them. The CDR3 DNA sequence: TGCGCCAGCAGCCAATCTCGAGATTGGAACACCGGGGAGCTGTTTTTT. It encodes CASSQSRDWNTGELFF.

The V gene is TRBV2, the J gene TRBJ2-1; 7 bases align to TRBD2. Germline V lookup: CDR1 SNHLY, CDR2 FYNNEI. This CDR3 contains 16 residues. Trimming removed 8 bases from V and 3 bases from J; junction bases left unmatched: 13. The CDR3 DNA sequence: TGTGCCAGCGGCCGACTAGCCCTCTTGGACTACAATGAGCAGTTCTTC. Translated: CASGRLALLDYNEQFF.

The V and J genes are TRBV11-2 and TRBJ1-1; TRBD1 agrees at 7 bases. Germline-derived CDR1 and CDR2 are SGHAT and FQNNGV. This CDR3 is 15 amino acids long. V shed 5 bases and J 3 bases; nucleotides not matched to a gene: 9. The CDR3 DNA is TGTGCCAGCAGCCCACTTAACAGGGGCTACACTGAAGCTTTCTTT. It codes for CASSPLNRGYTEAFF.

This clone was seen only a few times. The rearrangement links TRBV7-8 to TRBJ1-5, with D perhaps TRBD1 (6 bases). V lost 10 bases to trimming and J lost 0 bases, with 16 bases between them. Germline V lookup: CDR1 SGHVS, CDR2 FQNEAQ. The CDR3 length is 15 residues. The CDR3 region has the DNA TGTGCCACACGGAAGGACAGAAATAGCAATCAGCCCCAGCATTTT. The encoded protein is CATRKDRNSNQPQHF. The whole variable domain, remainder taken from reference TRBV7-8 and TRBJ1-5, is GAGVSQSPRYKVAKRGQDVALRCDPISGHVSLFWYQQALGQGPEFLTYFQNEAQLDKSGLPSDRFFAERPEGSVSTLKIQRTQQEDSAVYLCATRKDRNSNQPQHFGDGTRLSIL.

The CDR3 sequence is CSVGQVLYQPQHF. DNA for the CDR3: TGCAGCGTTGGGCAGGTACTCTATCAGCCCCAGCATTTT. The rearrangement joins TRBV29-1 to TRBJ1-5; D is unresolved. V was clipped by 4 bases and J by 5 bases, with 12 bases between them. The germline gives CDR1 SQVTM, CDR2 ANQGSEA. This CDR3 contains 13 residues.

This chain uses TRBV6-5 with TRBJ1-1; 9 bases agree with TRBD1. V lost 7 bases to trimming and J lost 2 bases; unmatched junction nucleotides: 5. The germline gives CDR1 MNHEY, CDR2 SVGAGI. The CDR3 extends over 14 amino acids. The CDR3, as DNA: TGTGCCAGCATCCTGGACAGGGGAAACACTGAAGCTTTCTTT. Translated: CASILDRGNTEAFF.

The V and J genes are TRBV2 and TRBJ2-7; D remains ambiguous. Germline V gives CDR1 SNHLY, CDR2 FYNNEI. Trimming removed 7 bases from V and 6 bases from J, with 13 bases in between. The CDR3 loop spans 12 amino acids. Here the CDR3 DNA reads TGTGCCAGCACCGGCCCAGGCTCCGAGCAGTACTTC. Translation gives CASTGPGSEQYF.

The rearrangement joins TRBV10-3 to TRBJ2-3; the D gene is possibly TRBD1 (5 bases). The CDR3 has 15 residues. Germline-derived CDR1 and CDR2 are ENHRY and SYGVKD. V was pared by 5 bases and J by 4 bases, with 16 bases between. The CDR3 bases are TGTGCCATCAGTTATCAGGGTATCGGGTCAGATACGCAGTATTTT. Translation: CAISYQGIGSDTQYF.